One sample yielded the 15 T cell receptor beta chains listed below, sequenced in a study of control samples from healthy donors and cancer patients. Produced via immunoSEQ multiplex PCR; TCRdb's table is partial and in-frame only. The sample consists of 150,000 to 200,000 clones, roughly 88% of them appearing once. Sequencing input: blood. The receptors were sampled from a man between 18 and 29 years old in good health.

This chain's CDR3 is CASSPIRNTGELFF. The CDR3 nucleotides are TGTGCCAGCAGCCCCATTCGGAACACCGGGGAGCTGTTTTTT. The V call is TRBV2, the J call TRBJ2-2; D unclear. This CDR3 region has 14 residues. V dropped 6 bases and J dropped 1 base, with 9 bases sitting between them. Germline V CDR1 and CDR2: SNHLY, FYNNEI.

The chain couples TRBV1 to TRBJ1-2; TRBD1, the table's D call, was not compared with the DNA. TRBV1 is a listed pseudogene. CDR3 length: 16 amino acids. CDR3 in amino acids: CTSSQAPGQPGYGYTF. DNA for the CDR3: TGCACCAGCAGCCAAGCTCCGGGACAGCCCGGCTATGGCTACACCTTC.

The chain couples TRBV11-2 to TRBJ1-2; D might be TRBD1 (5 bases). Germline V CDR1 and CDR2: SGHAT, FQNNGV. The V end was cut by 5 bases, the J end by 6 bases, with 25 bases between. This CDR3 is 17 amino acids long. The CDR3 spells CASSPISGGKRGDGYTF. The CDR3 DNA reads TGTGCCAGCAGCCCCATTTCGGGGGGGAAAAGAGGGGATGGCTACACCTTC. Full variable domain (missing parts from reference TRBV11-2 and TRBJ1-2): EAGVAQSPRYKIIEKRQSVAFWCNPISGHATLYWYQQILGQGPKLLIQFQNNGVVDDSQLPKDRFSAERLKGVDSTLKIQPAKLEDSAVYLCASSPISGGKRGDGYTFGSGTRLTVV.

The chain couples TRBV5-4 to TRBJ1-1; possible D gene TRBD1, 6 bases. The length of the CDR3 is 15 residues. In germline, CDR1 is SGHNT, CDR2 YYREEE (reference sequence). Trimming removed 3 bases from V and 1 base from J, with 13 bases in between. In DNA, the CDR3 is TGTGCCAGCAGCTGGACGGGGGCGGGGAACACTGAAGCTTTCTTT. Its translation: CASSWTGAGNTEAFF. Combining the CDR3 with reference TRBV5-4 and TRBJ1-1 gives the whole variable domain ETGVTQSPTHLIKTRGQQVTLRCSSQSGHNTVSWYQQALGQGPQFIFQYYREEENGRGNFPPRFSGLQFPNYSSELNVNALELDDSALYLCASSWTGAGNTEAFFGQGTRLTVV.

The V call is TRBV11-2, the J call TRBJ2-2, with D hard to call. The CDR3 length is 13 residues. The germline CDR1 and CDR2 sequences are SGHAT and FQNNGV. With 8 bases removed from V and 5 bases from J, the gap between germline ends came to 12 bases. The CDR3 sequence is CASPIRSTGELFF. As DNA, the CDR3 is TGTGCCAGCCCGATTCGGTCGACCGGGGAGCTGTTTTTT.

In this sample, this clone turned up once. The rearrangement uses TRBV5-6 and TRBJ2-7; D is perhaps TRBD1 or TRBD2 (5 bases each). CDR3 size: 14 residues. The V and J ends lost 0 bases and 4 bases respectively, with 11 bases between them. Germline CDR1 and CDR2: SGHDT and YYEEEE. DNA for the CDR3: TGTGCCAGCAGCTTGGTAGGGGAGCCATACGAGCAGTACTTC. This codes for CASSLVGEPYEQYF.

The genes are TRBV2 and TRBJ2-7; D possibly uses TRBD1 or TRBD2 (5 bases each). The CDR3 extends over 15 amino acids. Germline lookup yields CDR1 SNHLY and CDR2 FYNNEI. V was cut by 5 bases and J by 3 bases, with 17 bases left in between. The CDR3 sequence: CASSPRGGSDYEQYF. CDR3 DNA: TGTGCCAGCAGTCCCCGTGGGGGATCCGACTACGAGCAGTACTTC.

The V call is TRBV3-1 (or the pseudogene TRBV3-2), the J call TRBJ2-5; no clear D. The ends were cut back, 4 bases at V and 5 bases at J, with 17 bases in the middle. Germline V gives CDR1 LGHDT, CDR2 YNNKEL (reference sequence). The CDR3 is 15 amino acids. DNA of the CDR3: TGTGCCAGCAGCCCTAACCGGGCCAAAGGGGAGACCCAGTACTTC. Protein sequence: CASSPNRAKGETQYF.

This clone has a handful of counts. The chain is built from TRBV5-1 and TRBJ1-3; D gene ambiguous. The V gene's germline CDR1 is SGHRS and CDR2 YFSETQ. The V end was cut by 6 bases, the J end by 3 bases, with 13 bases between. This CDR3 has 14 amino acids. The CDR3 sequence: CASTNDLNGNTIYF. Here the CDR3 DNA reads TGCGCCAGCACCAACGACCTGAATGGAAACACCATATATTTT.

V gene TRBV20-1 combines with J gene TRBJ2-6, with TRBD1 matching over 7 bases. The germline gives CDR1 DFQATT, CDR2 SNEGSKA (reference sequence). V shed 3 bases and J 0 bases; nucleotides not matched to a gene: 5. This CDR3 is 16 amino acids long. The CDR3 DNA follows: TGCAGTGCTAGTATGGGACAGCCCTCTGGGGCCAACGTCCTGACTTTC. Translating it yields CSASMGQPSGANVLTF.

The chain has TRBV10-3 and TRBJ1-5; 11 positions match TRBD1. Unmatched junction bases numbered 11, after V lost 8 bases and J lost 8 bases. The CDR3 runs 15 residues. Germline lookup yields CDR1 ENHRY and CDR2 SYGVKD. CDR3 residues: CAIAAGQGEGKPQHF. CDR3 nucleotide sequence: TGTGCCATCGCAGCGGGACAGGGGGAGGGTAAGCCCCAGCATTTT.

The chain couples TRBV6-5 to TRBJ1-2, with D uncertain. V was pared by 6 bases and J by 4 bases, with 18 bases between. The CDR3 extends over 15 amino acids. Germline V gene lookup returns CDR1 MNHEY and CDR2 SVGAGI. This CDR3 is CASSATGGIAYGYTF. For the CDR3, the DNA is TGTGCCAGCAGCGCGACTGGAGGGATAGCCTATGGCTACACCTTC.

As DNA, the CDR3 is TGTGCCAGTAGTATGGAGGAGGTGGGCCTCTACGAGCAGTACTTC. Its protein is CASSMEEVGLYEQYF. The V and J genes are TRBV19 and TRBJ2-7, with D perhaps TRBD2 (5 bases). Per germline, CDR1 LNHDA and CDR2 SQIVND (reference sequence). The CDR3 is 15 residues long. The germline V and J ends were trimmed by 3 bases and 3 bases, with 15 bases remaining between them.

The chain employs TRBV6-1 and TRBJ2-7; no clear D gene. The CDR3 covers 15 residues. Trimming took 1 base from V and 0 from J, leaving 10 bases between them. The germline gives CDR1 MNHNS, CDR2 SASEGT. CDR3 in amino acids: CASSEGVVPSYEQYF. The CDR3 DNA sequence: TGTGCCAGCAGTGAAGGTGTCGTCCCCTCCTACGAGCAGTACTTC.

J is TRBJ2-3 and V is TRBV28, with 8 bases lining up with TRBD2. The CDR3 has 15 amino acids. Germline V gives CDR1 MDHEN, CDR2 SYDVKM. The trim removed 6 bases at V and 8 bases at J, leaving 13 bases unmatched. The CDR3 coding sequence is TGTGCCAGCAGGTTCCCGGGGGGGCCGGGGGGTACGCAGTATTTT. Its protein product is CASRFPGGPGGTQYF.